The 16 T cell receptor beta chains in this list originate from one sample, sequenced in a study of T cells in Graves' hyperthyroidism and ophthalmopathy. Amplification yielded TCR beta CDR3 regions, with RNA transcripts as the source. The TCR CDR3 first-round RT-PCR relied on the HTBI primer set. TCRdb fed the multiplex PCR reads into MiXCR, producing one record per CDR3 protein. This repertoire shows nearly 750,000 distinct CDR3 sequences, just over 35% found once; its top ten account for less than 35%. Material for sequencing was blood. All receptors derive from a woman aged 40 to 55 with Graves' hyperthyroidism.

On this clonotype: Possible read error: a much larger clone is one base away. The chain recombines TRBV29-1 with TRBJ2-7; D unresolved. The CDR3 spans 13 residues. The germline gives CDR1 SQVTM, CDR2 ANQGSEA. For the CDR3, the DNA is TGCAGCGTTAAAGGCGGAAGAACCTACGGGCAGTACTTC. Its translation is CSVKGGRTYGQYF.

This clonotype was seen a few times. The genes are TRBV2 and TRBJ2-7; D may be TRBD2 (5 bases). Trimming removed 1 base at V and 4 bases at J, with 14 bases between. The length of the CDR3 is 15 residues. Germline lookup yields CDR1 SNHLY and CDR2 FYNNEI. The CDR3, as DNA: TGTGCCAGCAGTGAAGACGGTCGGACTTATTACGAGCAGTACTTC. Its translation: CASSEDGRTYYEQYF.

This clonotype is a singleton in its sample. The rearrangement links TRBV2 to TRBJ1-6; D is uncertain. The CDR3 runs to 16 residues. Trimming left V 2 bases short and J 8 bases short, with 16 bases between. Germline V CDR1 and CDR2: SNHLY, FYNNEI. The CDR3 here is CASSELAGRLYSPLHF. In DNA, the CDR3 is TGTGCCAGCAGTGAATTAGCGGGCAGACTTTATTCACCCCTCCACTTT.

Written as DNA, the CDR3 is TGTGCCAGCGGACATCAGCCCCAGCATTTT. Protein: CASGHQPQHF. This rearrangement joins TRBV27 to TRBJ1-5, with D unresolved. The ends were cut back, 8 bases at V and 5 bases at J, with 4 bases in the middle. CDR1 and CDR2 from the germline V gene are MNHEY and SMNVEV (reference sequence). The CDR3 sequence is 10 residues long.

This clonotype was recorded a few times. The genes are TRBV6-1 and TRBJ2-7, with 9 bases fitting TRBD2. The CDR3 is made up of 17 amino acids. CDR1 is MNHNS and CDR2 is SASEGT in the germline V gene. V lost 8 bases to trimming and J lost 6 bases; unmatched junction nucleotides: 20. The CDR3 protein is CASRGHYLAGEIREQYF. As DNA, the CDR3 is TGTGCCAGCCGCGGACACTATTTAGCGGGAGAGATTCGCGAGCAGTACTTC.

This clonotype was found many times. This chain connects TRBV3-1 to TRBJ1-2, with unresolved D. Trimming removed 0 bases at V and 8 bases at J, with 10 bases between. The germline V gene encodes CDR1 LGHDT and CDR2 YNNKEL (reference sequence). The CDR3 sequence is 13 residues long. Here the CDR3 DNA reads TGTGCCAGCAGCCAAGATCAAGTGCTCGGCTACACCTTC. It translates to CASSQDQVLGYTF. Filled out from reference TRBV3-1 and TRBJ1-2, the complete variable domain reads DTAVSQTPKYLVTQMGNDKSIKCEQNLGHDTMYWYKQDSKKFLKIMFSYNNKELIINETVPNRFSPKSPDKAHLNLHINSLELGDSAVYFCASSQDQVLGYTFGSGTRLTVV.

This clonotype was recorded only once. An end of the junction differs from the germline gene, which may be a read error. The chain couples TRBV7-2 to TRBJ1-1; D may be TRBD1 (5 bases). CDR3 length: 15 amino acids. Germline V lookup: CDR1 SGHTA, CDR2 FQGNSA. Here the CDR3 DNA reads TGTGCCAGCGGCTTACAGTGCGGGGGTTACACTGAAGCTTTCTTT. It is translated as CASGLQCGGYTEAFF.

This clonotype was observed a handful of times. The V gene is TRBV4-1, the J gene TRBJ2-7, with D possibly being TRBD1 (7 bases). Germline CDR1 reads MGHRA; CDR2 reads YSYEKL. Trimming shortened V by 1 base and J by 1 base, and 11 bases separated the two germline ends. The CDR3 covers 15 residues. CDR3 coding DNA: TGCGCCAGCAGCCAAGGGGCAGGGGGGTCCTACGAGCAGTACTTC. It yields the protein CASSQGAGGSYEQYF.

The gene calls are TRBV29-1 and TRBJ2-5; D assignment may be TRBD1 or TRBD2 (7 bases each). V was cut by 7 bases and J by 4 bases, with 22 bases left in between. The CDR3 has 15 amino acids. The germline V gene encodes CDR1 SQVTM and CDR2 ANQGSEA. CDR3 nucleotides: TGCAGCGGGGGGGGAGGGGGCTTCCGCCCAGAGACCCAGTACTTC. Protein product: CSGGGGGFRPETQYF.

This clonotype was picked up a small number of times. This chain links TRBV12-3 or TRBV12-4 with TRBJ1-5; TRBD1 matches 7 bases. The CDR3 is 14 amino acids. Losses at the gene ends were 6 bases for V and 4 bases for J; bases not matched to a gene: 6. The DNA for the CDR3 is TGTGCCAGCAGCCGGGGACAGCCAAATCAGCCCCAGCATTTT. Translating it yields CASSRGQPNQPQHF.

This clonotype occurred a few times. V and J are TRBV9 and TRBJ1-2, with 8 bases identical to TRBD1. This CDR3 has 14 amino acids. CDR1 and CDR2 (germline): SGDLS, YYNGEE. The V segment lost 4 bases and the J segment 4 bases; nucleotides outside the gene matches: 6. The CDR3 bases are TGTGCCAGCAGCCCCGGGACAGGCCCCTATGGCTACACCTTC. Encoded protein: CASSPGTGPYGYTF.

J is TRBJ2-5 and V is TRBV7-2; D call uncertain. The CDR3 is made up of 16 amino acids. With 3 bases removed from V and 0 bases from J, the gap between germline ends came to 14 bases. In germline, CDR1 is SGHTA, CDR2 FQGNSA. The CDR3 nucleotides are TGTGCCAGCAGCTTGGGAACGGCGCGGTACCAAGAGACCCAGTACTTC. Its translation is CASSLGTARYQETQYF.

DNA for the CDR3: TGTGCCAGCAGTGAGTTTGAAGCTACGAACACCGGGGAGCTGTTTTTT. Translating gives CASSEFEATNTGELFF. The genes are TRBV6-1 and TRBJ2-2; D unresolved. This CDR3 is built from 16 residues. Germline CDR1 and CDR2: MNHNS and SASEGT. Trimming took 3 bases from V and 0 from J, leaving 11 bases between them.

This rearrangement joins TRBV12-3 or TRBV12-4 to TRBJ2-5, with 8 positions matching TRBD1. Unmatched junction bases numbered 10, after V lost 6 bases and J lost 7 bases. The CDR3 has 14 amino acids. The CDR3 reads CASSPRQGTGTQYF. As DNA, the CDR3 is TGTGCCAGCAGCCCCCGACAGGGGACGGGGACCCAGTACTTC.

A note on this clonotype: Given the absence of the conserved phenylalanine or tryptophan at the CDR3 end, a read error is likely. The chain uses TRBV10-2 and TRBJ1-1; 7 bases are a match to TRBD1. Germline V lookup: CDR1 WSHSY, CDR2 SAAADI. This CDR3 comprises 15 residues. The CDR3 spells CASSSTGTVNTEAFL. The CDR3 nucleotides are TGTGCCAGCAGTTCAACCGGGACAGTGAACACTGAAGCTTTCCTT.

This clonotype was observed many times. CDR3 coding DNA: TGCGCCAGCACAAAGGACGACACTGAAGCTTTCTTT. Protein sequence: CASTKDDTEAFF. This chain links TRBV10-2 with TRBJ1-1; D unresolved. Germline V lookup: CDR1 WSHSY, CDR2 SAAADI. This CDR3 spans 12 amino acids. V was cut by 7 bases and J by 3 bases, with 9 bases left in between.